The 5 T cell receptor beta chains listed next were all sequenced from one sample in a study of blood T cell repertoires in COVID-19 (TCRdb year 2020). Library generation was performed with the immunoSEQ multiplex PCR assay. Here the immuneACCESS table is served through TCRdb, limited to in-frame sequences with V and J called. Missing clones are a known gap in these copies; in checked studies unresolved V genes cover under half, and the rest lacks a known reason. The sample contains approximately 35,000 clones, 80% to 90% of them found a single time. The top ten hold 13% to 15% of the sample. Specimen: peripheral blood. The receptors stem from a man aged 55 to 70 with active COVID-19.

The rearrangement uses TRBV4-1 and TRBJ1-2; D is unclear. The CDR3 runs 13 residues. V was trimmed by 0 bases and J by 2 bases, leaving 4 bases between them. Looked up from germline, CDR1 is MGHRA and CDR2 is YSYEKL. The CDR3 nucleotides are TGCGCCAGCAGCCAAGACAGGAACTATGGCTACACCTTC. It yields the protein CASSQDRNYGYTF.

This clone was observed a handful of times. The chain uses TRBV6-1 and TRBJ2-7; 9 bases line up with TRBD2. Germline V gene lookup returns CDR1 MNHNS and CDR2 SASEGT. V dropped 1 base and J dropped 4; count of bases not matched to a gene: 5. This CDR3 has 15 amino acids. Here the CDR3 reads CASSEVDSGGYEQYF. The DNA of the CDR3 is TGTGCCAGCAGTGAAGTTGATAGCGGGGGTTACGAGCAGTACTTC.

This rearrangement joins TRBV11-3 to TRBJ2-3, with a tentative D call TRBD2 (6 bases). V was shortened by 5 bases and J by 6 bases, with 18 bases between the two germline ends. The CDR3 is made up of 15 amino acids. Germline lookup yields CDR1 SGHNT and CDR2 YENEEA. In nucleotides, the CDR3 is TGTGCCAGCAGCCAAACTAGCATATCGGCGGATACGCAGTATTTT. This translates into CASSQTSISADTQYF.

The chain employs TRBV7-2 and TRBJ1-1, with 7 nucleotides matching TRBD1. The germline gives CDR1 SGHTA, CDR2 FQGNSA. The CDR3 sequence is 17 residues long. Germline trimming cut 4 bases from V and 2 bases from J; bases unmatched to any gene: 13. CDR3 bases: TGTGCCAGCAGCTCTTTCCAGGGGGTTCTGACAAACACTGAAGCTTTCTTT. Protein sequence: CASSSFQGVLTNTEAFF.

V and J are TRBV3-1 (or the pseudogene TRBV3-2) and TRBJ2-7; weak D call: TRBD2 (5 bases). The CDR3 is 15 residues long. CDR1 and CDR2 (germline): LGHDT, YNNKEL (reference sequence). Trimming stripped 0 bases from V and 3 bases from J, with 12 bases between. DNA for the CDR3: TGTGCCAGCAGCCAAGATCCCCAGCGGTTCTACGAGCAGTACTTC. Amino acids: CASSQDPQRFYEQYF.